This T cell receptor (beta chain) was identified during a study of blood T cell repertoires in COVID-19. Assay used: immunoSEQ multiplex PCR; TCRdb lists only in-frame clones, some missing. The table records roughly 98,000 clones, 80% to 95% of them present only once. The sequence was collected from a woman aged 60-70 years with active COVID-19. Sample: peripheral blood.

The CDR3 region has the DNA TGTGCCTGGAGTGTGGACAGGGGGTTACAGCCCCAGCATTTT. Its translation: CAWSVDRGLQPQHF. The rearrangement links TRBV30 to TRBJ1-5; TRBD1 matches at 10 bases. Per the germline V gene, CDR1 is GTSNPN and CDR2 is SVGIG (reference sequence). The V segment lost 0 bases and the J segment 7 bases; nucleotides outside the gene matches: 3. There are 14 residues in the CDR3.